The T cell receptor (beta chain) under discussion was sequenced for a study of CD8 T cells in Susac syndrome. The V end was cut by 0 bases, the J end by 3 bases, with 11 bases between. This CDR3 contains 14 residues. Germline CDR1 DFQATT, CDR2 SNEGSKA (reference sequence). With random hexamers, reverse transcription was performed on about 0.45 to 1 ug of RNA. TCRdb reanalysed the immunoSEQ multiplex PCR reads using MiXCR and keeps one entry per CDR3 protein. This table has about 190,000 distinct CDR3 sequences, 85% to 95% appearing once. This receptor was obtained from a human donor in good health. Sequencing used CD4+ T cells from PBMCs. V usage is TRBV20-1 and J usage is TRBJ2-5, with no clear D. The CDR3, as DNA: TGCAGTGCTAGAGAAGTCTGGGGAAAAGAGACCCAGTACTTC. Its translation is CSAREVWGKETQYF.